This T cell receptor beta chain appears in the sequencing data of a study of blood T cell repertoires in COVID-19. Study-level information: Donors in the United States, Italy and Spain gave samples during acute or convalescent COVID-19.

Recruits, aged about 18 to 100 years, lived in 24 US areas. The recovered donors of Cohort 3 showed two negative PCRs, clearance, or symptom resolution. In the source study's methods: It was from reference gene primer amplification that nucleated cell counts were estimated. This table comes from immunoSEQ multiplex PCR, and its TCRdb copy is limited to in-frame clones, with some not included. The V and J calls and clone size were taken over from that table, and D and trimming were inferred from the DNA. The sample has 200,000 to 250,000 clones; 84% are singletons. The material sequenced was PBMCs or T cells enriched from blood (not recorded which). The receptor comes from a man in his sixties who had recovered from COVID-19.

The CDR3 sequence is CASRRGSDTQYF. Here the CDR3 DNA reads TGTGCCAGCAGACGGGGATCAGATACGCAGTATTTT. The chain has TRBV7-2 and TRBJ2-3; perhaps TRBD2 as D (5 bases). This CDR3 has 12 amino acids. Trimming cost V 6 bases and J 4 bases, with 8 bases left between them. Germline CDR1 and CDR2: SGHTA and FQGNSA.